The clone carrying this T cell receptor beta chain has more than one count but fewer than ten. With 2 bases removed from V and 6 bases from J, the gap between germline ends came to 4 bases. CDR3 size: 11 residues. Germline lookup yields CDR1 SGDLS and CDR2 YYNGEE. In the authors' workflow: From reference gene primer amplification, estimates of nucleated cell counts were derived. Repertoires were generated with immunoSEQ multiplex PCR, while TCRdb's copy carries only in-frame clones and drops some. V and J calls and clone size are as listed in that table; D and trimming were resolved from the DNA. The sample includes 180,000 or so clones, about 77% of them seen just once. This record comes from a study of blood T cell repertoires in COVID-19.

The TCR comes from a woman of 80 years or more with active or convalescent COVID-19. The sample was peripheral blood. This sequence joins TRBV9 and TRBJ2-3; no clear D gene. CDR3 nucleotide sequence: TGTGCCAGCAGCGTCGGGGATACGCAGTATTTT. Translated, it gives CASSVGDTQYF.